These 3 T cell receptor beta chains originate from one sample sequenced in a study of tumor-infiltrating lymphocytes in primary liver carcinoma. Germline DNA was also extracted, while the blood RNA originated from unsorted whole blood. A constant-region primer served to make TCR beta cDNA from about 500 ng total RNA. Amplification in three nested multiplex PCR rounds with slightly modified ARM-PCR gave rise to TCR beta libraries. Investigators reported that the first two PCR rounds, at around 10 cycles each, used TRBV1-TRBV30 forward primers with a C-beta reverse primer. TCRdb processed the multiplex PCR reads anew with MiXCR; each CDR3 protein has one entry. Among 300,000 to 350,000 distinct CDR3 sequences listed, approximately 64% were seen once. Material: peripheral blood. The receptors come from a man in his forties or fifties with primary liver carcinoma and hepatitis B virus infection.

Concerning this clonotype itself: Germline and junction disagree at one end, which may indicate a read error. In DNA, the CDR3 is TGTGCCAGCAGCTTTACGAGAGGGGAGACTCAGTACTTC. Protein sequence: CASSFTRGETQYF. The chain has TRBV7-6 and TRBJ2-5; tentatively, D is TRBD1 or TRBD2 (5 bases each). This CDR3 region has 13 residues. Germline-derived CDR1 and CDR2 are SGHVS and FNYEAQ.

The V gene is TRBV30, the J gene TRBJ2-2; 13 bases match TRBD2. This CDR3 contains 17 residues. CDR1 GTSNPN and CDR2 SVGIG come from the germline V gene (reference sequence). J gave up 7 bases and V 7 bases, and 15 bases lay outside the gene matches. The CDR3 region is CASMDTGLAGAHGELFF. CDR3 DNA: TGTGCCTCCATGGACACTGGACTAGCGGGAGCTCACGGGGAGCTGTTTTTT.

Of note for this clonotype: This may stem from a read error, because a much larger clone lies one nucleotide away. The J gene is TRBJ1-2, the V gene TRBV6-1; no definite D call. The length of the CDR3 is 11 residues. The ends were cut back, 2 bases at V and 9 bases at J, with 7 bases in the middle. Germline V gene data show CDR1 as MNHNS and CDR2 as SASEGT. The CDR3 region has the DNA TGTGCCAGCAGTGAATGCTCGAGCTACACCTTC. Its protein is CASSECSSYTF.